The 24 T cell receptor beta chains below all came from one sample that was sequenced in a study of blood T cell repertoires in COVID-19. Only in-frame clones appear in the TCRdb table, and some are missing; sequencing was by immunoSEQ multiplex PCR. This table has 300,000 to 500,000 clones, roughly 88% appearing once. Sequencing input: PBMCs or T cells enriched from blood (not recorded which). The source of these receptors is a woman aged 25-40 years with acute COVID-19.

The chain recombines TRBV3-1 (or the pseudogene TRBV3-2) with TRBJ1-2, with D perhaps TRBD1 (6 bases). The CDR3 sequence is 15 residues long. Between the trimmed V and J ends, which lost 3 bases and 5 bases, there was a span of 16 bases. CDR1 and CDR2 from the germline V gene are LGHDT and YNNKEL (reference sequence). The chain's CDR3 is CASSHDLGTLYGYTF. The CDR3 DNA reads TGTGCCAGCAGCCATGACCTCGGGACACTGTATGGCTACACCTTC.

The rearrangement links TRBV6-1 to TRBJ2-1; 9 nucleotides match TRBD1. This CDR3 region has 16 residues. The ends lost 1 base at V and 7 bases at J; junction bases unmatched: 8. Germline-derived CDR1 and CDR2 are MNHNS and SASEGT. The CDR3 here is CASSEGLGQGGNEQFF. DNA of the CDR3: TGTGCCAGCAGTGAAGGCCTGGGACAGGGAGGAAATGAGCAGTTCTTC.

This rearrangement joins TRBV19 to TRBJ1-2, with TRBD1 identical over 8 bases. Germline V gene lookup returns CDR1 LNHDA and CDR2 SQIVND (reference sequence). Trimming cost V 7 bases and J 4 bases; bases outside gene matches: 14. This CDR3 is 16 amino acids long. The CDR3 bases are TGTGCCAGTACTTCACCGGCAGGGGGCGCGGGCTATGGCTACACCTTC. This sequence encodes CASTSPAGGAGYGYTF.

This rearrangement joins TRBV7-9 to TRBJ2-1; D gene ambiguous. The CDR3 runs 10 residues. The V and J ends lost 3 bases and 9 bases respectively, with 3 bases between them. From germline, CDR1 is SEHNR and CDR2 FQNEAQ (reference sequence). Here the CDR3 reads CASSFREQFF. The CDR3 DNA follows: TGTGCCAGCAGCTTTCGTGAGCAGTTCTTC.

The CDR3, as DNA: TGTGCCTCGGGAGCTAGCGGGGGAAGCACAGATACGCAGTATTTT. Protein product: CASGASGGSTDTQYF. This sequence joins TRBV10-3 and TRBJ2-3; 10 positions agree with TRBD2. The CDR3 has 15 amino acids. V lost 11 bases, J lost 0 bases, and 8 bases stayed unmatched. Germline loops: CDR1 ENHRY, CDR2 SYGVKD.

The chain carries TRBV28 and TRBJ1-2, with a tentative D call TRBD1 (6 bases). Looked up from germline, CDR1 is MDHEN and CDR2 is SYDVKM. Trimming took off 11 bases at V and 8 bases at J, with 15 bases between the two ends. The CDR3 consists of 11 residues. The CDR3 sequence is CAYTTGIGYTF. The CDR3, as DNA: TGTGCCTACACGACAGGAATCGGCTACACCTTC.

This clone was counted a single time. The chain uses TRBV13 and TRBJ1-2; D uncertain. The germline V and J ends were trimmed by 6 bases and 3 bases, with 5 bases remaining between them. The CDR3 spans 11 residues. CDR1 and CDR2 (germline): PRHDT, FYEKMQ (reference sequence). Here the CDR3 reads CASSSDYGYTF. CDR3 nucleotide sequence: TGTGCCAGCAGTTCTGACTATGGCTACACCTTC.

This clone was recorded only once. The genes are TRBV12-5 and TRBJ2-7; 9 bases fit TRBD1. This CDR3 contains 15 residues. Germline V gene sequence: CDR1 LGHNT, CDR2 FRNRAP. V trimming: 1 base; J trimming: 3 bases; junction bases outside the gene matches: 4. The CDR3 spells CASGLGTGDIYEQYF. The CDR3 DNA reads TGTGCTAGTGGTTTGGGGACAGGGGATATCTACGAGCAGTACTTC.

The chain is built from TRBV19 and TRBJ1-5; D gene ambiguous. CDR3 length equals 14 residues. V was shortened by 3 bases and J by 5 bases, with 11 bases between the two germline ends. The germline gives CDR1 LNHDA, CDR2 SQIVND (reference sequence). The CDR3 region has the DNA TGTGCCAGTAGTATCATTACAGCTTATCAGCCCCAGCATTTT. Its translation is CASSIITAYQPQHF.

The CDR3 coding sequence is TGTGCCAGCGGAATCACAGGGACCCTGGGAGAAAAACTGTTTTTT. Protein: CASGITGTLGEKLFF. V is TRBV5-6 and J is TRBJ1-4; D is possibly TRBD1 (6 bases). The germline V and J ends were trimmed by 7 bases and 8 bases, with 21 bases remaining between them. The germline CDR1 and CDR2 sequences are SGHDT and YYEEEE. This CDR3 has 15 residues.

This clone was seen more than once but under ten times. The chain employs TRBV2 and TRBJ1-5, with unresolved D. The CDR3 totals 12 residues. Trimming took off 6 bases at V and 4 bases at J, with 7 bases between the two ends. CDR1 is SNHLY, CDR2 FYNNEI, per germline. Written as DNA, the CDR3 is TGTGCCAGCAGGCGAGGGAATCAGCCCCAGCATTTT. Its translation: CASRRGNQPQHF. The full variable domain, rest sourced from reference TRBV2 and TRBJ1-5, is EPEVTQTPSHQVTQMGQEVILRCVPISNHLYFYWYRQILGQKVEFLVSFYNNEISEKSEIFDDQFSVERPDGSNFTLKIRSTKLEDSAMYFCASRRGNQPQHFGDGTRLSIL.

The DNA for the CDR3 is TGTGCCAGCAGCTTAGAGGGGGACCCGAACACCGGGGAGCTGTTTTTT. This codes for CASSLEGDPNTGELFF. This chain links TRBV13 with TRBJ2-2; D perhaps matches TRBD1 (6 bases). Trimming pared 1 base from V and 0 bases from J, leaving 9 bases between. CDR1 and CDR2 (germline): PRHDT, FYEKMQ (reference sequence). There are 16 residues in the CDR3.

The rearrangement links TRBV27 to TRBJ2-7; 8 bases fit TRBD2. V dropped 4 bases and J dropped 3; count of bases not matched to a gene: 8. Germline V gene sequence: CDR1 MNHEY, CDR2 SMNVEV (reference sequence). The CDR3 has 15 residues. This CDR3 is CASSSLGGGFYEQYF. CDR3 DNA sequence: TGTGCCAGCAGTTCCCTCGGGGGGGGATTCTACGAGCAGTACTTC.

The V and J genes are TRBV19 and TRBJ1-5; 7 bases match TRBD1. V dropped 1 base and J dropped 7; count of bases not matched to a gene: 1. The CDR3 length is 13 residues. Germline V lookup: CDR1 LNHDA, CDR2 SQIVND (reference sequence). CDR3 region: CASSIGGGQPQHF. As DNA, the CDR3 is TGTGCCAGTAGTATAGGAGGGGGCCAGCCCCAGCATTTT.

The CDR3 bases are TGTGCCTGGAGGGATGCTTACAGGCTTGACTATGGCTACACCTTC. This translates into CAWRDAYRLDYGYTF. V usage is TRBV30 and J usage is TRBJ1-2; perhaps TRBD1 as D (5 bases). Germline CDR1 is GTSNPN and CDR2 is SVGIG (reference sequence). CDR3 length equals 15 residues. Trimming cost V 3 bases and J 3 bases, with 17 bases left between them.

This chain links TRBV3-1 (or the pseudogene TRBV3-2) with TRBJ2-1, with a possible D match to TRBD1 (6 bases). The CDR3 sequence is 12 residues long. Germline CDR1 reads LGHDT; CDR2 reads YNNKEL (reference sequence). V was trimmed by 2 bases and J by 7 bases, leaving 6 bases between them. Written as DNA, the CDR3 is TGTGCCAGCAGCCAAACAGGGAATGAGCAGTTCTTC. This gives the protein CASSQTGNEQFF.

This chain joins TRBV24-1 and TRBJ2-3, with 9 bases matching TRBD2. Germline assignment: CDR1 KGHDR and CDR2 SFDVKD. The CDR3 sequence is 15 residues long. Trimming at V came to 4 bases and at J to 6 bases, leaving 7 bases not matched to a gene. The CDR3 protein is CATSELGLAADTQYF. CDR3 in DNA: TGTGCCACCAGTGAACTGGGACTAGCAGCTGATACGCAGTATTTT.

The rearrangement links TRBV2 to TRBJ1-1; no clear D gene. The CDR3 has 13 residues. Germline V gene sequence: CDR1 SNHLY, CDR2 FYNNEI. Trimming removed 1 base at V and 3 bases at J, with 6 bases between. The CDR3 bases are TGTGCCAGCAGTGAAGACAGACACACTGAAGCTTTCTTT. Protein sequence: CASSEDRHTEAFF.

This clone was seen once. CDR3 nucleotides: TGTGCCAGCAGACGTACTAGCGGGGGTTCCCATGAGCAGTTCTTC. Translated, it gives CASRRTSGGSHEQFF. J is TRBJ2-1 and V is TRBV6-4, with 11 bases identical to TRBD2. Germline CDR1 MRHNA, CDR2 SNTAGT. CDR3 length equals 15 residues. Trimming at V came to 6 bases and at J to 8 bases, leaving 9 bases not matched to a gene.

The chain links TRBV3-1 (or the pseudogene TRBV3-2) to TRBJ1-3, with 10 bases identical to TRBD1. Unmatched junction bases numbered 6, after V lost 4 bases and J lost 3 bases. This CDR3 contains 16 residues. CDR1 LGHDT and CDR2 YNNKEL come from the germline V gene (reference sequence). The CDR3 DNA sequence: TGTGCCAGCAGCCCCAGACAGGGGGCTAATGGAAACACCATATATTTT. This encodes CASSPRQGANGNTIYF.

The J gene is TRBJ1-2, the V gene TRBV10-3; D possibly corresponds to TRBD1 (5 bases). Germline V gene lookup returns CDR1 ENHRY and CDR2 SYGVKD. CDR3 length equals 13 residues. V dropped 8 bases and J dropped 0 bases, with 10 bases sitting between them. CDR3 loop: CAISTEPNYGYTF. CDR3 DNA: TGTGCCATCTCGACAGAGCCTAACTATGGCTACACCTTC.

The CDR3 coding sequence is TGTGCCAGCATGAGGGTTTTGGACACTGAAGCTTTCTTT. As protein: CASMRVLDTEAFF. V and J are TRBV2 and TRBJ1-1; D call uncertain. In germline, CDR1 is SNHLY, CDR2 FYNNEI. Deletions cut 7 bases from V and 3 bases from J, with 12 bases between. CDR3 length: 13 amino acids. The full variable domain, completed using reference TRBV2 and TRBJ1-1, is EPEVTQTPSHQVTQMGQEVILRCVPISNHLYFYWYRQILGQKVEFLVSFYNNEISEKSEIFDDQFSVERPDGSNFTLKIRSTKLEDSAMYFCASMRVLDTEAFFGQGTRLTVV.

The rearrangement joins TRBV2 to TRBJ2-3; tentatively, D is TRBD2 (5 bases). The CDR3 runs to 12 residues. Germline CDR1 reads SNHLY; CDR2 reads FYNNEI. The V end was cut by 5 bases, the J end by 5 bases, with 8 bases between. The CDR3 DNA follows: TGTGCCAGCAGTCAAAGCGGAGATACGCAGTATTTT. As protein: CASSQSGDTQYF.

This chain joins TRBV7-9 and TRBJ1-6; TRBD1 might be the D (6 bases). CDR1 and CDR2 from the germline V gene are SEHNR and FQNEAQ (reference sequence). The CDR3 totals 12 residues. V was cut by 5 bases and J by 12 bases, with 11 bases left in between. The CDR3 DNA follows: TGTGCCAGCAGCCCCGAGGGGGTACCCCTCCACTTT. Its translation: CASSPEGVPLHF.